Below are 14 T cell receptor beta chains sequenced from a single sample in a study of CD8 T cells in ankylosing spondylitis. TCRdb called the 5' RACE reads again in MiXCR, with one record for every CDR3 protein. The data show 250,000 to 300,000 distinct CDR3 sequences, approximately 20% seen once. Material: blood, either unsorted or a sorted T cell fraction (not recorded which). These receptors were obtained from a male donor with ankylosing spondylitis or in good health (not recorded which).

In this sample, this clonotype turned up a few times. This chain uses TRBV30 with TRBJ1-4, with 10 bases identical to TRBD1. Trimming took 1 base from V and 5 from J; bases not matched to a gene: 1. The CDR3 totals 14 residues. Germline CDR1 is GTSNPN and CDR2 is SVGIG (reference sequence). The CDR3 region has the DNA TGTGCCTGGAGTGGGACAGGGGGGAATGAAAAACTGTTTTTT. Its protein product is CAWSGTGGNEKLFF.

V usage is TRBV5-1 and J usage is TRBJ1-6; the match to TRBD1 covers 9 bases. Germline V gives CDR1 SGHRS, CDR2 YFSETQ. The CDR3 spans 15 residues. V gave up 2 bases and J gave up 10 bases; unmatched junction bases: 7. This CDR3 is CASSFRDREASPLHF. The CDR3 DNA is TGCGCCAGCAGCTTCCGGGACAGGGAAGCCTCACCCCTCCACTTT.

There are many counts of this clonotype. The rearrangement joins TRBV9 to TRBJ2-3; maybe TRBD1 (6 bases). Deletions cut 4 bases from V and 5 bases from J, with 20 bases between. Germline CDR1 and CDR2: SGDLS and YYNGEE. CDR3 length: 16 amino acids. The CDR3 loop is CASSPLGGVGGDTQYF. CDR3 sequence (DNA): TGTGCCAGCAGCCCCCTTGGGGGCGTCGGTGGAGATACGCAGTATTTT.

This clonotype was seen a few times. This chain connects TRBV5-1 to TRBJ2-2; 9 bases line up with TRBD2. V dropped 3 bases and J dropped 4; count of bases not matched to a gene: 4. The CDR3 length is 15 residues. Germline CDR1 reads SGHRS; CDR2 reads YFSETQ. In nucleotides, the CDR3 is TGCGCCAGCAGCTCCAGCGGGGGGACCACCGGGGAGCTGTTTTTT. Translated: CASSSSGGTTGELFF.

The chain links TRBV20-1 to TRBJ2-5; 12 nucleotides align to TRBD2. CDR1 and CDR2 (germline): DFQATT, SNEGSKA (reference sequence). J lost 4 bases, V lost 0 bases, and 6 bases had no gene match. CDR3 length: 16 amino acids. The CDR3: CSARDLAGGPLETQYF. The CDR3 nucleotides are TGCAGTGCTAGAGATCTAGCGGGAGGGCCCCTAGAGACCCAGTACTTC.

This clonotype was counted between two and nine times. The chain is built from TRBV29-1 and TRBJ2-5, with D unclear. Germline V gene data show CDR1 as SQVTM and CDR2 as ANQGSEA. CDR3 length: 12 residues. V lost 1 base and J 7 bases, leaving 10 bases between the germline ends. CDR3 sequence reads: CSVEGTWGTQYF. CDR3 DNA: TGCAGCGTTGAAGGCACCTGGGGGACCCAGTACTTC.

This clonotype showed up just a few times. The CDR3 region has the DNA TGTGCCAGCAGCTTTAGCGAGAGTACTGAAGCTTTCTTT. This encodes CASSFSESTEAFF. The chain couples TRBV11-2 to TRBJ1-1; D remains unclear. Germline CDR1 is SGHAT and CDR2 is FQNNGV. The CDR3 covers 13 residues. V lost 3 bases and J lost 5, with 10 bases in between.

This clonotype turned up a few times. The chain uses TRBV28 and TRBJ1-5; the match to TRBD1 covers 10 bases. Trimming cost V 5 bases and J 5 bases; bases outside gene matches: 12. The CDR3 is 17 amino acids. Germline lookup yields CDR1 MDHEN and CDR2 SYDVKM. For the CDR3, the DNA is TGTGCCAGCAGTACCCGGACAGGGGGTCTACTTCATCAGCCCCAGCATTTT. This sequence encodes CASSTRTGGLLHQPQHF.

The gene calls are TRBV30 and TRBJ2-3; possibly TRBD2 for D (6 bases). Deletions cut 4 bases from V and 1 base from J, with 12 bases between. Germline-derived CDR1 and CDR2 are GTSNPN and SVGIG (reference sequence). The CDR3 runs to 14 residues. CDR3 bases: TGTGCCTGGACCGCGGGGAAGGGCACAGATACGCAGTATTTT. Protein sequence: CAWTAGKGTDTQYF.

This chain links TRBV12-3 or TRBV12-4 with TRBJ2-3; 11 bases match TRBD2. The CDR3 has 15 amino acids. The V gene end was trimmed by 6 bases and the J gene end by 7 bases; junction bases not matched to a gene: 9. CDR3 DNA sequence: TGTGCCAGCAGGATAGCGGGAGGGCCCTCGAATACGCAGTATTTT. It encodes CASRIAGGPSNTQYF.

The sample holds a few counts of this clonotype. The genes are TRBV12-3 or TRBV12-4 and TRBJ1-3; 8 bases are shared with TRBD1. This CDR3 spans 15 amino acids. Trimming cost V 3 bases and J 2 bases; bases outside gene matches: 3. Here the CDR3 DNA reads TGTGCCAGCAGTTTTTTACAGGGGGCTGGAAACACCATATATTTT. Translated: CASSFLQGAGNTIYF.

The chain couples TRBV20-1 to TRBJ1-5, with TRBD1 matching 9 bases. V lost 3 bases and J lost 5; bases outside the gene matches: 2. The length of the CDR3 is 13 residues. Germline CDR1 and CDR2: DFQATT and SNEGSKA (reference sequence). The CDR3 sequence: CSARTGGDQPQHF. CDR3 nucleotide sequence: TGCAGTGCTAGGACAGGGGGGGATCAGCCCCAGCATTTT.

This clonotype occurred a few times. The chain has TRBV6-6 and TRBJ2-7; D remains unclear. Germline CDR1 reads MNHNY; CDR2 reads SVGAGI (reference sequence). This CDR3 has 11 amino acids. Deletions cut 0 bases from V and 6 bases from J, with 3 bases between. As DNA, the CDR3 is TGTGCCAGCAGTTACTCATCCGAGCAGTACGTC. Its translation: CASSYSSEQYV.

This clonotype was counted at least ten times. The genes are TRBV20-1 and TRBJ2-1; TRBD2 aligns across 7 bases. In germline, CDR1 is DFQATT, CDR2 SNEGSKA (reference sequence). Losses at the gene ends were 6 bases for V and 6 bases for J; bases not matched to a gene: 14. The CDR3 extends over 15 amino acids. CDR3 protein: CSALPFRGETNEQFF. The CDR3 nucleotides read TGCAGTGCCCTCCCCTTCCGGGGGGAAACCAATGAGCAGTTCTTC.